The 3 T cell receptor beta chains reported below all come from one sample, sequenced in a study of T cell repertoires in cytomegalovirus infection. Antigens for these TCRs are unknown. MiXCR, run by TCRdb on the reads, gives a single entry per CDR3 protein. This table holds about 700,000 distinct CDR3 sequences, 30% to 35% found once. Sequencing was performed on cultured PBMCs, taken from culture after CMV antigen stimulation. These receptors all come from a human donor in good health (CMV status not recorded). Some clones in this sample may be carry-over from other donors' samples.

This clonotype was seen a handful of times. The gene calls are TRBV18 and TRBJ1-4; D is uncertain. V gave up 3 bases and J gave up 7 bases, with 12 bases separating them. Germline-derived CDR1 and CDR2 are KGHSH and LQKENI. The CDR3 runs 14 residues. CDR3 region: CASSPTPSVEKLFF. The CDR3 coding sequence is TGTGCCAGCTCACCGACGCCTTCGGTTGAAAAACTGTTTTTT.

This chain uses TRBV4-3 with TRBJ2-3; tentative D call: TRBD1 (5 bases). The CDR3 loop spans 15 amino acids. V gave up 0 bases and J gave up 0 bases, with 7 bases separating them. The V gene's germline CDR1 is LGHNA and CDR2 YSLEER. The CDR3 DNA follows: TGCGCCAGCAGCCAAGACAGGGTGAGCACAGATACGCAGTATTTT. Encoded protein: CASSQDRVSTDTQYF.

The rearrangement uses TRBV12-3 or TRBV12-4 and TRBJ1-5; 10 bases map to TRBD1. This CDR3 is 17 amino acids long. J was trimmed by 0 bases and V by 6 bases; bases with no gene match: 8. The CDR3 nucleotides read TGTGCCAGCAGGCCGGGACAGGGGCCAACTAGCAATCAGCCCCAGCATTTT. Protein sequence: CASRPGQGPTSNQPQHF.